This T cell receptor (beta chain) was identified during a study of cytomegalovirus exposure and HLA in healthy donors (dated by TCRdb to 2015 to 2018). In terms of the full investigation: An earlier analysis of approximately 640 of the donors reported more than 250 Gb of sequence data and around 110 million unique TCR beta sequences from approximately 180 million T cells. On average, roughly 250,000 unique TCR beta nucleotide sequences were sequenced per donor among about 400 genotyped donors of the cohort, with 15% to 20% of those sequences being non-productive. The T cell repertoires of 666 subjects were profiled by immunosequencing and related to cytomegalovirus serostatus. In a later genetic analysis, genome-wide SNP genotypes for about three fifths of the roughly 670 donors were used, and that subset was treated as a discovery cohort. The later analysis used no new phenotypic data to find candidate immune exposures, relying instead on TCR beta sequences and their occurrence across donors. Donor age, sex, ethnicity and CMV serostatus were compiled together with the repertoire data. Both class I and class II loci were covered by HLA typing, at four-digit resolution. A separate validation cohort of 90 to 150 different subjects was used in addition to the roughly 720-subject first cohort. To study patterns of TCR occurrence, a later analysis re-analyzed previously published TCR beta repertoires from just over 650 donors and added high-resolution HLA genotyping. Typing coverage differed by locus: A, B, C, DRB1 and DQB1 were typed in roughly 620-630 donors, DQA1 in 522, DPA1 in 600 to 610, and DPB1 in about 450. An early release that covered some 640 HLA-typed donors contained about 300 gigabases of sequencing data and 80 million or so unique TCR sequences. To decide whether each TCR beta V gene segment behaved as functional or pseudogenic, an earlier analysis of nearly 600 of the donors relied on high-throughput TCR beta sequencing. Among the roughly 400 genotyped donors, roughly 80% belonged to the genetic ancestry cluster associated with self-reported Caucasian donors. About 5 DR-DQ haplotypes were handled as single units for association and clustering, since linkage in the cohort was strong. To predict cytomegalovirus infection status, the study brought together high-throughput TCR immunosequencing, statistical association of individual TCRs with disease status, and machine learning. The study aimed to test whether cataloging public T cell receptors could reveal signatures of past pathogen exposure. All discovery cohort repertoires had been generated on a single sequencing platform.

Libraries were made using the immunoSEQ multiplex PCR assay. A mixture of 60 forward primers for TCR Vbeta segments and 13 reverse primers for TCR Jbeta segments was used in the multiplex PCR. The CDR3 region of rearranged TCR beta genes was amplified from genomic DNA by a multiplex PCR assay. Amplified TCR beta libraries were sequenced as 87-base-pair reads on the Illumina HiSeq System. In the authors' own workflow: A later analysis counted approximately 84 million unique TCR beta chains across the 550 to 750 repertoires, and some 11 million of these chains were shared by at least two donors. A nearest-neighbor algorithm error-corrected the raw reads and collapsed the reads into unique sequences, merging closely related sequences to remove PCR and sequencing errors. Alignment of CDR3 sequences to IMGT reference sequences was used to assign V, D and J gene segments. Each retained sequence needed at least a six-nucleotide match to both a V gene segment and a J gene segment. A rearrangement counted as productive if the CDR3 had no stop codons and remained in frame with V and J, and every other rearrangement counted as non-productive. CDR3 was defined by IMGT convention, running from the second conserved V-encoded cysteine to the conserved J-encoded phenylalanine. The earlier analysis of 550 to 650 of the donors excluded any sequence lacking an unambiguous match to a single V gene segment. In an earlier analysis of approximately 590 of the donors, a V segment was called functional when productive rearrangements were above 56.7%, and segregating when the standard deviation between donors exceeded 5%. A statistical classification framework was developed to diagnose cytomegalovirus status using the catalog of TCR beta chain sequences. A later analysis assigned V and J genes by comparing TCR nucleotide sequences with IMGT/GENE-DB human TR gene sequences. Using the TCRdist pipeline, a later analysis assigned CDR3 sequences along with most-parsimonious VDJ recombination scenarios. A later analysis defined each TCR beta chain by its CDR3 amino acid sequence plus V-gene family, and excluded reads lacking a unique V-gene family. As a way to deal with suspected cross-contamination and a sequencing artifact, a later analysis dropped over 550 nucleotide sequences that were highly shared and had low generation probability. For each public chain, a later analysis derived a clonal expansion index from normalized ranks of inferred template counts within each repertoire. A later analysis computed generation probabilities with a VDJ recombination model fitted to out-of-frame rearrangements, and checked the results against IGoR. In a later analysis, hypergeometric tests were used to score TCR-TCR, TCR-HLA and TCR-CMV co-occurrence, with a repertoire-size bias correction applied to TCR pairs. To estimate false discovery rates, a later analysis permuted the HLA or CMV assignments 20 times. A later analysis grouped co-occurring TCRs with DBSCAN, adding TCRdist sequence similarity when clustering within HLA-allele-positive subsets. Co-occurrence clustering excluded repertoires with fewer than 30,000 or more than 120,000 public chains, plus five with anomalous nucleotide sharing. The clones in this table, taken by TCRdb from immuneACCESS, are in-frame only. Not every clone is retained; where verified, under half of the shortfall comes from an unresolved V gene, and the cause of the rest is unknown. Clonal size and the V and J genes are those of that table, whereas D and trimming came from the DNA. The sample includes 110,000 to 150,000 clones, with 65% to 85% observed a single time. Around 7% of the sample lies in the top ten.

CDR1 and CDR2 are drawn from the germline V gene: SGHRS, YFSETQ. CDR3 length: 15 amino acids, cysteine to phenylalanine. The only DNA kept is the CDR3, 45 bases in frame from the first base. Here V drops 3 bases and J drops 1 base, and the junction holds 6 bases not matched to any gene. The cohort was made up of around 720 healthy bone marrow donors. At the time of sampling, every cohort member was nominally healthy, though immune exposures that went unrecorded were likely present. The donor tested CMV seronegative and was one of the 352 seronegative cohort members. Every donor gave a peripheral blood sample, and the peripheral blood mononuclear cells from that sample were used for TCR beta sequencing. Genomic DNA was extracted from the blood cell samples with the Qiagen DNeasy Blood Extraction Kit. What the authors observed across the whole study: The earlier analysis of about 600 of the donors excluded roughly 17 rarely observed V segments, including chromosome 9 orphons, because counts were too low. For the cohort, immune exposure information was limited to CMV serostatus. In a later analysis, the rate of TCR association differed among HLA loci, with DRB1 alleles having the most associated TCRs and HLA-C alleles having the fewest. According to a later genetic analysis, donors in an Asian-associated ancestry cluster had fewer N-insertions in productive TCRs than the approximately 650-donor mean. A cluster of highly shared sequence variants was judged likely to represent a technical artifact of the sequencing pipeline. Because HLA typing was unavailable for some donors at each locus, only the typed subset was used in association tests. Roughly uniform sequencing depth across donors was assumed in presence/absence analyses, although this assumption may not hold. According to a later analysis, parvovirus B19, influenza, CMV and Epstein-Barr virus appeared linked to several top co-occurrence clusters. Correlated functional status among segregating V segments might be attributable to linkage disequilibrium, but an unknown experimental factor could not be ruled out. Three of the identified cytomegalovirus-associated TCR beta chains were confirmed in vitro to be specific for cytomegalovirus antigens. A later genetic analysis associated a missense DCLRE1C variant with V-gene and J-gene trimming of TCR beta chains, and an independent cohort replicated the association. Most TCR sequences were observed very rarely across donors, whereas some public TCRs were present in many individuals. At a false discovery rate of 0.05, a later analysis linked under 20,000 TCR beta sequences to specific HLA alleles. In the study, roughly 160 TCR beta chains were listed as associated with cytomegalovirus. An earlier analysis of 587 of the donors showed that most TCR beta V segments appeared in productive rearrangements either about 87% or about 30% of the time, which broadly matched IMGT annotations. Assigning TCR associations to individual alleles was difficult when HLA alleles, especially DR and DQ, strongly co-occurred. The authors suggested that the approach could potentially be extended to other disease states and immunological phenotypes. A further reported finding was that TCR beta sequences accurately predicted the HLA-A and HLA-B alleles for most subjects in the first cohort. According to a later analysis, most CMV-associated TCR beta chains appeared to be HLA-restricted, and the HLA associations seemed to be driven largely by CMV exposure. A later analysis found that HLA-associated TCR beta chains were more clonally expanded and had lower generation probabilities than equally common non-associated chains. Some IMGT-functional V segments, including TRBV6-2 and TRBV6-3, could not be told apart with the 87-base-pair reads, so those segments were excluded. The classifier was reported to diagnose cytomegalovirus status with high specificity and sensitivity in both the original and validation cohorts. The cohort was sequenced for TCR beta chains only, and without alpha or paired-chain data the features that could be detected were limited.

This clone was found a few times. It lacks a known antigen. The input lacks base qualities; no much larger clone sits a single base away. The rearranged segments are TRBV5-1 and TRBJ2-7; 8 bases in the junction line up with TRBD1. The material sequenced was PBMCs. The sequence was obtained from a man aged 25 to 40 in good health and CMV-seronegative. CDR3 sequence: CASSWGTGSSYEQYF. DNA sequence: TGCGCCAGCAGCTGGGGGACAGGCTCATCCTACGAGCAGTACTTC.